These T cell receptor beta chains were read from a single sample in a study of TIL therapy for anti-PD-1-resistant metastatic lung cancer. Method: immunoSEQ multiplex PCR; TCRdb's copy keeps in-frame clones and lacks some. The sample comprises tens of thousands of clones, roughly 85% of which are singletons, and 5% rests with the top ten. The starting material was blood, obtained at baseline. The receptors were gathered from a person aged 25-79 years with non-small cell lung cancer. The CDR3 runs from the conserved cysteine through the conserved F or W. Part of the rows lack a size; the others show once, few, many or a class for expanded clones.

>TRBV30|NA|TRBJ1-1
CAWKPPTRENTEAFF
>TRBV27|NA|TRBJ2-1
CASSLLTSPTHNEQFF
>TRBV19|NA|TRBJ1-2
CASSIPGPNYGYTF
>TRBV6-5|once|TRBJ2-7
CASTRGRGTYEQYF
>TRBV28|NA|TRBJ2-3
CASSFLASGRAVPGTDTQYF
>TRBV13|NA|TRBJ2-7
CASSSRETGGHEQYF
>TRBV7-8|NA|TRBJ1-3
CASSKDGFSGNTIYF
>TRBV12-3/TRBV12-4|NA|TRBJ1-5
CASSWAINQPQHF
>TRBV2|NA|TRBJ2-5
CASRPTGGAGETQYF
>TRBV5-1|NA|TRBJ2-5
CASSLASGSQETQYF
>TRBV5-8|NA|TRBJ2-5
CASKKTGGGTETQYF
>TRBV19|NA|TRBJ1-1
CASSMRGQGFEAFF
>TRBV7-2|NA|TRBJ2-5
CASGSQGALQETQYF
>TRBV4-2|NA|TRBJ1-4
CASSRLRGQVNEKLFF
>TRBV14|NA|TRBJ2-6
CASSQVWQSGANVLTF
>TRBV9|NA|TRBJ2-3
CASSSGTTSTDTQYF
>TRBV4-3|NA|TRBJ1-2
CASSQRGQGAYGYTF
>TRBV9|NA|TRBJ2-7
CASSVAGDPYEQYF
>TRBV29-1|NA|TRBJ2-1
CSVVAGAIYNEQFF
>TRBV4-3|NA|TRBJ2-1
CASSHQTGLEEQFF